The TCR beta chain described here comes from a study of shared clonotypes between healthy human individuals. Study-wide results and caveats: In contrast to clonotypes shared by all four donors, non-shared clonotypes had lower generation probabilities.

Germline V CDR1 and CDR2: SGHDN, FVKESK. The CDR3 contains 16 residues. The V gene lost 4 bases and the J gene lost 1 base, with 16 bases spanning the gap. Genomic DNA per cell subset filled all wells of several immunoSEQ plates. Repertoires were generated with immunoSEQ multiplex PCR, while TCRdb's copy carries only in-frame clones and drops some. The sample consists of 950,000 to 1,100,000 clones, about 80% of them appearing once. In the case of this clone: Its antigen is as yet unknown.

The material sequenced was memory CD4+ T cells from PBMCs. Subset indicated: CD45RA-negative fraction. The origin of this receptor is a man younger than 30 in good health. Some clones in this sample may be carry-over from other donors' samples. J is TRBJ1-1 and V is TRBV14; TRBD1 is a possible D gene (5 bases). The CDR3 here is CASSPLRGEGNTEAFF. CDR3 bases: TGTGCCAGCAGCCCCCTAAGGGGTGAGGGGAACACTGAAGCTTTCTTT.